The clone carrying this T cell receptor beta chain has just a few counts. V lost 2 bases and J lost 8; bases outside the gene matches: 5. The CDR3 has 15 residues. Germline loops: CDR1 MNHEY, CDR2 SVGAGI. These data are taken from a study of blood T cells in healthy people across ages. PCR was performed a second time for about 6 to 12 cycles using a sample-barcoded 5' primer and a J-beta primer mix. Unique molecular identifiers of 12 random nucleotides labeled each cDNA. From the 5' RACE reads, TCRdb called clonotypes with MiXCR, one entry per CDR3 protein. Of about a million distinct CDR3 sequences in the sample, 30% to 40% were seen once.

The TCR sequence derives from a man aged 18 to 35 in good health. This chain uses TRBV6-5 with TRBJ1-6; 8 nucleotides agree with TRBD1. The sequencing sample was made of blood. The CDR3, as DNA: TGTGCCAGCAGTTACGGAGGACAGGGCTATTCACCCCTCCACTTT. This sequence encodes CASSYGGQGYSPLHF.